The 23 T cell receptor beta chains given below trace back to one sample, sequenced in a study of blood T cell repertoires in COVID-19. The method was immunoSEQ multiplex PCR; TCRdb's version includes in-frame clones alone and lacks a portion of them. The table shows roughly 97,000 clones, with roughly 80% occurring only once. What was sequenced was peripheral blood. The receptors shown here come from a man in his sixties with acute or convalescent COVID-19.

The gene calls are TRBV27 and TRBJ2-1; D may be TRBD2 (5 bases). This CDR3 spans 13 amino acids. Trimming took off 5 bases at V and 9 bases at J, with 14 bases between the two ends. Germline CDR1 MNHEY, CDR2 SMNVEV (reference sequence). The DNA of the CDR3 is TGTGCCAGCAGTACCCAGGCTAGCACTGAGCAGTTCTTC. Its protein is CASSTQASTEQFF.

This sequence joins TRBV29-1 and TRBJ1-3; 10 nucleotides agree with TRBD1. Trimming removed 4 bases from V and 2 bases from J; junction bases left unmatched: 2. CDR1 and CDR2 (germline): SQVTM, ANQGSEA. CDR3 length: 14 residues. The CDR3 sequence is CSVVGTGAGNTIYF. CDR3 nucleotide sequence: TGCAGCGTTGTAGGGACAGGGGCTGGAAACACCATATATTTT. Using reference TRBV29-1 and TRBJ1-3 for the parts outside the CDR3, the full variable domain is SAVISQKPSRDICQRGTSLTIQCQVDSQVTMMFWYRQQPGQSLTLIATANQGSEATYESGFVIDKFPISRPNLTFSTLTVSNMSPEDSSIYLCSVVGTGAGNTIYFGEGSWLTVV.

The chain joins TRBV24-1 to TRBJ2-2; a possible D gene is TRBD1 (6 bases). This CDR3 has 14 residues. The V end was cut by 6 bases, the J end by 6 bases, with 13 bases between. The germline V gene has CDR1 KGHDR and CDR2 SFDVKD. Written as DNA, the CDR3 is TGTGCCACCAGTTTAGGGGGAGAGTCCGGGGAGCTGTTTTTT. Protein product: CATSLGGESGELFF.

This chain links TRBV5-1 with TRBJ2-7, with D tentatively TRBD1 (6 bases). The CDR3 has 13 amino acids. Germline V CDR1 and CDR2: SGHRS, YFSETQ. The V gene lost 2 bases and the J gene lost 7 bases, with 13 bases spanning the gap. The DNA for the CDR3 is TGCGCCAGCAGCTTTGGGATGCAGGGGGAGCAGTACTTC. It codes for CASSFGMQGEQYF.

The rearrangement links TRBV6-2 or TRBV6-3 to TRBJ1-4, with 8 bases that match TRBD1. The CDR3 is 15 amino acids. J was trimmed by 6 bases and V by 6 bases; bases with no gene match: 9. Germline CDR1 and CDR2: MNHEY and SVGEGT. CDR3 sequence: CASSLQGAAYEKLFF. The CDR3 DNA is TGTGCCAGCAGCCTCCAGGGGGCCGCGTATGAAAAACTGTTTTTT.

V and J are TRBV2 and TRBJ1-1; 10 bases line up with TRBD1. Unmatched junction bases numbered 5, after V lost 6 bases and J lost 1 base. Per germline, CDR1 SNHLY and CDR2 FYNNEI. The CDR3 loop spans 15 amino acids. This chain's CDR3 is CASRTGQGGNTEAFF. CDR3 sequence (DNA): TGTGCCAGCAGGACCGGACAGGGGGGGAACACTGAAGCTTTCTTT.

The CDR3 spells CASSRYRGGSQDNGELFF. CDR3 DNA: TGTGCCAGTAGCCGTTACAGGGGGGGTTCTCAGGACAACGGGGAGCTGTTTTTT. The chain employs TRBV19 and TRBJ2-2; D might be TRBD1 (8 bases). Trimming pared 6 bases from V and 7 bases from J, leaving 27 bases between. The CDR3 consists of 18 residues. CDR1 is LNHDA, CDR2 SQIVND, per germline (reference sequence).

A single count supports this clone. The chain links TRBV5-5 to TRBJ2-7; the match to TRBD1 covers 7 bases. V dropped 3 bases and J dropped 4; count of bases not matched to a gene: 10. The CDR3 is 15 residues long. Germline V CDR1 and CDR2: SGHKS, YYEKEE (reference sequence). CDR3 DNA sequence: TGTGCCAGCAGCTCCACAGGGGCACACAGTTACGAGCAGTACTTC. Translating it yields CASSSTGAHSYEQYF.

V and J are TRBV3-1 (or the pseudogene TRBV3-2) and TRBJ2-7; 9 nucleotides line up with TRBD2. Germline values: CDR1 LGHDT, CDR2 YNNKEL (reference sequence). The CDR3 loop spans 13 amino acids. J gave up 4 bases and V 3 bases, and 1 base lay outside the gene matches. The CDR3 here is CASSQGLAYEQYV. CDR3 DNA sequence: TGTGCCAGCAGCCAGGGACTAGCTTACGAGCAGTACGTC.

The rearrangement joins TRBV28 to TRBJ2-1, with 14 bases that match TRBD2. The ends lost 8 bases at V and 3 bases at J; junction bases unmatched: 6. The CDR3 has 16 amino acids. Germline values: CDR1 MDHEN, CDR2 SYDVKM. The CDR3 DNA reads as TGTGCCAGCTGGGGGACTAGCGGGAGTGACTACAATGAGCAGTTCTTC. The encoded protein is CASWGTSGSDYNEQFF.

The chain joins TRBV20-1 to TRBJ2-7, with 7 bases identical to TRBD1. The ends lost 7 bases at V and 5 bases at J; junction bases unmatched: 5. Germline CDR1 and CDR2: DFQATT and SNEGSKA (reference sequence). The CDR3 covers 11 residues. CDR3 sequence: CSVRDSHEQYF. Here the CDR3 DNA reads TGCAGTGTCCGGGACAGCCACGAGCAGTACTTC.

Comments on this clone: Its ends do not fully match the called genes, so a read error is possible. The chain carries TRBV6-5 and TRBJ2-1; a weak D match, TRBD1 (6 bases). The CDR3 extends over 15 amino acids. Germline loops: CDR1 MNHEY, CDR2 SVGAGI. Here the CDR3 reads CASSDSGTYGDEQFF. CDR3 DNA sequence: TGTGCCAGCAGTGACTCCGGGACATACGGCGATGAGCAGTTCTTC.

This clone occurred once. V and J are TRBV28 and TRBJ1-1; 7 nucleotides line up with TRBD1. V dropped 6 bases and J dropped 0; count of bases not matched to a gene: 4. CDR3 length: 14 residues. The germline gives CDR1 MDHEN, CDR2 SYDVKM. Here the CDR3 DNA reads TGTGCCAGCAGAGAAGGGGGCTTGAACACTGAAGCTTTCTTT. Protein product: CASREGGLNTEAFF.

The chain carries TRBV9 and TRBJ1-4, with 8 bases lining up with TRBD1. CDR3 size: 15 residues. V gave up 2 bases and J gave up 1 base; unmatched junction bases: 1. Germline values: CDR1 SGDLS, CDR2 YYNGEE. This chain's CDR3 is CASSVGQGTNEKLFF. CDR3 in DNA: TGTGCCAGCAGCGTCGGACAGGGAACTAATGAAAAACTGTTTTTT. The full variable domain, with the rest looked up from reference TRBV9 and TRBJ1-4, is DSGVTQTPKHLITATGQRVTLRCSPRSGDLSVYWYQQSLDQGLQFLIQYYNGEERAKGNILERFSAQQFPDLHSELNLSSLELGDSALYFCASSVGQGTNEKLFFGSGTQLSVL.

This sequence joins TRBV27 and TRBJ1-2; possible D gene TRBD1, 5 bases. The CDR3 totals 14 residues. Per germline, CDR1 MNHEY and CDR2 SMNVEV (reference sequence). Trimming took 2 bases from V and 3 from J, leaving 10 bases between them. The CDR3 nucleotides are TGTGCCAGCAGTTTAAGCAGGGCGTACTATGGCTACACCTTC. This gives the protein CASSLSRAYYGYTF.

The rearrangement links TRBV19 to TRBJ2-7, with 7 bases lining up with TRBD1. The germline V gene encodes CDR1 LNHDA and CDR2 SQIVND (reference sequence). Losses at the gene ends were 1 base for V and 3 bases for J; bases not matched to a gene: 6. This CDR3 comprises 15 residues. The CDR3 protein is CASSIAGAGGYEQYF. DNA for the CDR3: TGTGCCAGTAGTATAGCGGGCGCAGGGGGCTACGAGCAGTACTTC.

The CDR3 loop is CAASRSGSRNEQFF. DNA for the CDR3: TGTGCCGCCAGCCGTAGCGGGAGTCGCAATGAGCAGTTCTTC. The chain has TRBV3-1 (or the pseudogene TRBV3-2) and TRBJ2-1, with TRBD2 matching over 9 bases. Germline values: CDR1 LGHDT, CDR2 YNNKEL (reference sequence). V lost 11 bases to trimming and J lost 6 bases; unmatched junction nucleotides: 11. This CDR3 has 14 amino acids.

The chain links TRBV5-1 to TRBJ1-6; 7 bases are a match to TRBD1. The junction had 2 bases not matched to a gene; V was cut back by 0 bases and J by 5 bases. The CDR3 has 15 amino acids. The germline V gene encodes CDR1 SGHRS and CDR2 YFSETQ. CDR3: CASSLEGQNNSPLHF. In DNA form, the CDR3 reads TGCGCCAGCAGCTTGGAGGGACAGAATAATTCACCCCTCCACTTT.

The J gene is TRBJ2-5, the V gene TRBV7-6, with D possibly matching TRBD2 (6 bases). CDR1 and CDR2 from the germline V gene are SGHVS and FNYEAQ. The CDR3 has 18 residues. Deletions cut 0 bases from V and 2 bases from J, with 19 bases between. CDR3: CASSLAAFLSGEQETQYF. The DNA for the CDR3 is TGTGCCAGCAGCTTAGCAGCTTTTTTGTCGGGAGAACAAGAGACCCAGTACTTC.

This rearrangement joins TRBV2 to TRBJ2-7; TRBD1 aligns across 10 bases. CDR1 is SNHLY and CDR2 is FYNNEI in the germline V gene. This CDR3 has 12 residues. V was clipped by 11 bases and J by 2 bases; unmatched bases: 3. DNA for the CDR3: TGTGCCGGCGGACAGGGGGCCTACGAGCAGTACTTC. Its translation: CAGGQGAYEQYF. The full variable domain, with the rest looked up from reference TRBV2 and TRBJ2-7, is EPEVTQTPSHQVTQMGQEVILRCVPISNHLYFYWYRQILGQKVEFLVSFYNNEISEKSEIFDDQFSVERPDGSNFTLKIRSTKLEDSAMYFCAGGQGAYEQYFGPGTRLTVT.

The rearrangement joins TRBV6-2 or TRBV6-3 to TRBJ2-7, with a weak D call TRBD2 (5 bases). The CDR3 contains 16 residues. The V and J ends lost 2 bases and 4 bases respectively, with 18 bases between them. Germline CDR1 MNHEY, CDR2 SVGEGT. For the CDR3, the DNA is TGTGCCAGCAGTTACCGAATGGACCGCCCGGGGTACGAGCAGTACGTC. It is translated as CASSYRMDRPGYEQYV.

V and J are TRBV19 and TRBJ1-5; TRBD1 agrees at 7 bases. Germline trimming cut 5 bases from V and 8 bases from J; bases unmatched to any gene: 3. Looked up from germline, CDR1 is LNHDA and CDR2 is SQIVND (reference sequence). This CDR3 spans 12 amino acids. For the CDR3, the DNA is TGTGCCAGTAGTTTCAGGGGGGAGCCCCAGCATTTT. Translation: CASSFRGEPQHF.

The count of this clone is one. The junction does not match germline at one end; this may be a read error. CDR3 DNA sequence: TGTACCAGCAGTACCGACAGGAACACTGAAGCTTTCTTT. Amino acid sequence: CTSSTDRNTEAFF. The gene calls are TRBV11-2 and TRBJ1-1, with D perhaps TRBD1 (5 bases). The CDR3 extends over 13 amino acids. CDR1 SGHAT and CDR2 FQNNGV come from the germline V gene. The complete variable domain, with remaining parts taken from reference TRBV11-2 and TRBJ1-1, reads EAGVAQSPRYKIIEKRQSVAFWCNPISGHATLYWYQQILGQGPKLLIQFQNNGVVDDSQLPKDRFSAERLKGVDSTLKIQPAKLEDSAVYLCTSSTDRNTEAFFGQGTRLTVV.